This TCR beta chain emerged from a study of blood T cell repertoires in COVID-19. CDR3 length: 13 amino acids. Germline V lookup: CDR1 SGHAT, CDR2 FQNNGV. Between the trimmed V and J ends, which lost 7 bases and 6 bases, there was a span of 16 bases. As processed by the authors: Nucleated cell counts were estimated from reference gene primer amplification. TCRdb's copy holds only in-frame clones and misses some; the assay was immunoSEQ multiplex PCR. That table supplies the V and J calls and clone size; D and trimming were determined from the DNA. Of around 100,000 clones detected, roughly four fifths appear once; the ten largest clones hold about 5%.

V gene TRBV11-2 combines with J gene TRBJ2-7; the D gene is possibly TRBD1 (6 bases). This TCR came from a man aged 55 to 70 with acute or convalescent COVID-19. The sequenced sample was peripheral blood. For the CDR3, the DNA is TGTGCCAGCACCCCCGACAGGACAGCCGAGCAGTACTTC. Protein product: CASTPDRTAEQYF.